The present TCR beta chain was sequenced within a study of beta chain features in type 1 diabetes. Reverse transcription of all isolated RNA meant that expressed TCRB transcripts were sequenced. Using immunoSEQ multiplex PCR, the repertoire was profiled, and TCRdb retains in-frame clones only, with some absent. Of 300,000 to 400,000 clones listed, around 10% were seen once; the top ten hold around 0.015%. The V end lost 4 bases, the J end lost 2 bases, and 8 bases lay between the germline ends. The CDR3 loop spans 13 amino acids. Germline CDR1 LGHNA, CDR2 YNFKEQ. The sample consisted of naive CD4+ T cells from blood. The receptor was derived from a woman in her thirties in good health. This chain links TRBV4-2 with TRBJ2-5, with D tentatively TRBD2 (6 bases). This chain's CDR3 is CASSRREQETQYF. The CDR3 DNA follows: TGTGCCAGCAGCCGCCGGGAGCAAGAGACCCAGTACTTC.